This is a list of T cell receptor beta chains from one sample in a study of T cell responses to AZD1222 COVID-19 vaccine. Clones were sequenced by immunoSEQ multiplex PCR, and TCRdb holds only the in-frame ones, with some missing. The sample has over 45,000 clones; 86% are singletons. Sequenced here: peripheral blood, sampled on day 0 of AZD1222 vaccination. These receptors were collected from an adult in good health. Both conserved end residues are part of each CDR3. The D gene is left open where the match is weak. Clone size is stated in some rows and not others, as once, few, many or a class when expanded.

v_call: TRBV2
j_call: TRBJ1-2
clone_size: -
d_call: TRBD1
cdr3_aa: CASILETGHGYTF
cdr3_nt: TGTGCCAGTATCCTGGAGACAGGGCATGGCTACACCTTC

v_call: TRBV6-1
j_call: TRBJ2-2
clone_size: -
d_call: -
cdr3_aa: CASSELSGGRGNTGELFF
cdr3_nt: TGTGCCAGCAGTGAACTTTCGGGCGGGCGAGGGAACACCGGGGAGCTGTTTTTT

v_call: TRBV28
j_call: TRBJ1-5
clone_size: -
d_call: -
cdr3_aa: CASSTGERRYQPQHF
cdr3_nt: TGTGCCAGCAGTACCGGGGAGAGGCGATATCAGCCCCAGCATTTT

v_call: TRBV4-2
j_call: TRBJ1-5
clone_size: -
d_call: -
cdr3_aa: CASSQERAGLDQPQHF
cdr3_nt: TGTGCCAGCAGCCAAGAACGAGCCGGACTTGATCAGCCCCAGCATTTT

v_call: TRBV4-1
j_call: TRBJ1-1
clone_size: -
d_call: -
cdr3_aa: CASSQGYGANTEAFF
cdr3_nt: TGCGCCAGCAGCCAAGGCTACGGGGCGAACACTGAAGCTTTCTTT

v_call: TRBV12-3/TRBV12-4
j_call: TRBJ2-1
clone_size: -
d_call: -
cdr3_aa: CASSYGVGEQFF
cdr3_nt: TGTGCCAGCAGTTATGGGGTCGGTGAGCAGTTCTTC

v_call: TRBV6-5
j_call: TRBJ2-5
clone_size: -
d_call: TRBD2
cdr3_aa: CASSFAGGRWETQYF
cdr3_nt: TGTGCCAGCAGTTTTGCGGGGGGTCGTTGGGAGACCCAGTACTTC

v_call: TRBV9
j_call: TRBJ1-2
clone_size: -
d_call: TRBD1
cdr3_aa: CASSVYRDRGLMDGYTF
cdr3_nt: TGTGCCAGCAGCGTATACCGGGACAGGGGGCTAATGGATGGCTACACCTTC

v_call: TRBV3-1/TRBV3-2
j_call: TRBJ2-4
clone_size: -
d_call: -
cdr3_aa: CASSQRPFSPSGAKNIQYF
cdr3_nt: TGTGCCAGCAGCCAAAGGCCATTTAGCCCCAGTGGGGCCAAAAACATTCAGTACTTC

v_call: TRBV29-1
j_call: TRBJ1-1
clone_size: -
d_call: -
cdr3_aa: CSVDDVPHSNTEAFF
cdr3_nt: TGCAGCGTTGACGACGTCCCTCATTCGAACACTGAAGCTTTCTTT

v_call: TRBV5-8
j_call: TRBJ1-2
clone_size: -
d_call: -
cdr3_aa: CASSLMGNGYTF
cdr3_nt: TGTGCCAGCAGCTTGATGGGAAATGGCTACACCTTC

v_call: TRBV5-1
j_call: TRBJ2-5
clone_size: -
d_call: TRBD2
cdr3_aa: CASSETSGRAYETQYF
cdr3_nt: TGCGCCAGCAGCGAGACTAGCGGGAGGGCCTATGAGACCCAGTACTTC

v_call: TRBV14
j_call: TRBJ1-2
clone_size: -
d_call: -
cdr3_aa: CASSQVGVLSGGYTF
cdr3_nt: TGTGCCAGCAGCCAAGTAGGAGTCCTATCGGGTGGCTACACCTTC

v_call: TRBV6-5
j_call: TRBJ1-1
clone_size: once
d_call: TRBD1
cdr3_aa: CASSSGQGRTEAFF
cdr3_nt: TGTGCCAGCAGTTCCGGACAGGGGAGGACTGAAGCTTTCTTT

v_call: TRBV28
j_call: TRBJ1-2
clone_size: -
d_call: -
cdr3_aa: CASSLFRGGAGTAF
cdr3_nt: TGTGCCAGCAGTTTATTCCGGGGAGGTGCAGGGACGGCCTTC

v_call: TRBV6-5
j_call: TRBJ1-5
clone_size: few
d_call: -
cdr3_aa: CASSYNRGHQPQHF
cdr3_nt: TGTGCCAGCAGTTACAACCGGGGGCATCAGCCCCAGCATTTT

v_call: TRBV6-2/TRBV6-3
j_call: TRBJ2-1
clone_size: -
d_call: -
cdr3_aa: CASSYPNEESAKNNEQFF
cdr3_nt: TGTGCCAGCAGTTACCCTAACGAAGAAAGCGCCAAGAACAATGAGCAGTTCTTC

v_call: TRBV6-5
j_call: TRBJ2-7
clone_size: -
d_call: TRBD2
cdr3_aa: CASSYGRSGRTQQYF
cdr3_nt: TGTGCCAGCAGTTACGGGAGGAGCGGGAGGACCCAGCAGTACTTC

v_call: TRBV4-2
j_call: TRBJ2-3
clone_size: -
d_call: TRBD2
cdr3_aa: CASSRLPTSGSADTQYF
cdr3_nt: TGTGCCAGCAGCCGATTGCCGACTAGCGGGAGCGCAGATACGCAGTATTTT

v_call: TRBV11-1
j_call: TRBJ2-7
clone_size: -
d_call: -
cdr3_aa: CASSPIRDGGHEQYF
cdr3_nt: TGTGCCAGCAGCCCAATACGGGACGGAGGGCACGAGCAGTACTTC

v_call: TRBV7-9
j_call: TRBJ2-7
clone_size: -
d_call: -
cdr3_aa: CASSPEYEQYF
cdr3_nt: TGTGCCAGCAGCCCGGAGTACGAGCAGTACTTC

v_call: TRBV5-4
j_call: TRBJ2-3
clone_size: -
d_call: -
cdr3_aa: CASSLSAKGDTQYF
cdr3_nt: TGTGCCAGCAGCTTGTCGGCCAAGGGGGATACGCAGTATTTT

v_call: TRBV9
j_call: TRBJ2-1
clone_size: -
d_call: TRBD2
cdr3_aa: CASSAGGHVNEQFF
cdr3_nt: TGTGCCAGCTCGGCGGGAGGGCACGTAAATGAGCAGTTCTTC

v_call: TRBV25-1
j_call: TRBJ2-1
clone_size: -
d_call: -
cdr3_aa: CASSDTTGQFF
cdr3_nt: TGTGCCAGCTCCGATACTACGGGACAGTTCTTC

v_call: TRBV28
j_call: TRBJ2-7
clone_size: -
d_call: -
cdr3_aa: CASSPPGDYEQYF
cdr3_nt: TGTGCCAGCAGTCCCCCGGGGGACTACGAGCAGTACTTC

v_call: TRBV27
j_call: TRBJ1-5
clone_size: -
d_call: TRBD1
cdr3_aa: CASSSTGAHQPQHF
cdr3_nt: TGTGCCAGCAGCTCAACAGGGGCCCATCAGCCCCAGCATTTT

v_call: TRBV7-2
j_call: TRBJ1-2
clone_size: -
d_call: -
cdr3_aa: CASSHNYGYTF
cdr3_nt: TGTGCCAGCAGCCACAACTATGGCTACACCTTC

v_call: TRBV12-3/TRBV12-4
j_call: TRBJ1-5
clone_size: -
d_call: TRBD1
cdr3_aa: CASSGQALPQHF
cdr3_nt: TGTGCCAGCAGTGGACAGGCCCTACCCCAGCATTTT

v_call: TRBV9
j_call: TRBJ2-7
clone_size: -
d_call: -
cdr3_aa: CASSVGQGPYEQYF
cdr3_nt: TGTGCCAGCAGCGTAGGCCAGGGACCCTACGAGCAGTACTTC

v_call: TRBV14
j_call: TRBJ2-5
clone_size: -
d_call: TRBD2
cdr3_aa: CASSQEFSGRRGETQYF
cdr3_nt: TGTGCCAGCAGCCAAGAATTTAGCGGGAGGAGGGGGGAGACCCAGTACTTC

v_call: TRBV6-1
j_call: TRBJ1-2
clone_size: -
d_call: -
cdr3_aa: CASSDQMGALNYGYTF
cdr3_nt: TGTGCCAGCAGTGATCAGATGGGGGCCCTTAACTATGGCTACACCTTC

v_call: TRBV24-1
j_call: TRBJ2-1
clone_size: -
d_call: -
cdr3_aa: CATSDLVGAGDEQFF
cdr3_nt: TGTGCCACCAGTGATTTAGTGGGAGCCGGAGATGAGCAGTTCTTC

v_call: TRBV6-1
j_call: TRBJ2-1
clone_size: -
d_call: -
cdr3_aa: CASSERHNPYNEQFF
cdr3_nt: TGTGCCAGCAGTGAGAGGCACAACCCCTACAATGAGCAGTTCTTC

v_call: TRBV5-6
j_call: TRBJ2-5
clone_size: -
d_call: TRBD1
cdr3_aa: CASSLRGGQGTETQYF
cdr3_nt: TGTGCCAGCAGCTTACGCGGGGGACAGGGTACGGAGACCCAGTACTTC

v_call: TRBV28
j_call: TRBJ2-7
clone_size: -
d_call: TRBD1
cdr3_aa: CASSGQGYEQYF
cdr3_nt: TGTGCCAGCAGTGGACAGGGGTACGAGCAGTACTTC

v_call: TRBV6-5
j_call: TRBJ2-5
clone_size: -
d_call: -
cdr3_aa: CASSPSQPGTETQYF
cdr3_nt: TGTGCCAGCAGTCCCAGCCAGCCAGGGACGGAGACCCAGTACTTC

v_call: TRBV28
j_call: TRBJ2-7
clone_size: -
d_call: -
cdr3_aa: CASSLLSGPIYEQYF
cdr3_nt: TGTGCCAGCAGTTTACTCTCGGGACCCATCTACGAGCAGTACTTC

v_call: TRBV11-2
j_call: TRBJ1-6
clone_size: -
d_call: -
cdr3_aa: CASSIQQDSPLHF
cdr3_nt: TGTGCCAGCAGCATACAACAGGATTCACCCCTCCACTTT

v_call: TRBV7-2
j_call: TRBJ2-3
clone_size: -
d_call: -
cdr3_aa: CASSPRQGTDTQYF
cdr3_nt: TGTGCCAGCAGCCCTCGACAGGGCACAGATACGCAGTATTTT

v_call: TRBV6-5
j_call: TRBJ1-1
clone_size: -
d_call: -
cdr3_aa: CASSLSGTRLTFF
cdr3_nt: TGTGCCAGCAGTTTGTCCGGGACGCGGTTGACTTTCTTT

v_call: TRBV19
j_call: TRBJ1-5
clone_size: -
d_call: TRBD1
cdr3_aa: CASRTGLGQPQHF
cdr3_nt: TGTGCCAGTCGGACAGGTTTGGGTCAGCCCCAGCATTTT

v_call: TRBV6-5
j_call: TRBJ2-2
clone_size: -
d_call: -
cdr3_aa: CASSYSNGGELFF
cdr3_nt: TGTGCCAGCAGTTACTCGAATGGAGGGGAGCTGTTTTTT

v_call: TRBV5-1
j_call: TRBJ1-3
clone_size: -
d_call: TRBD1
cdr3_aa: CASSSRDRRNTIYF
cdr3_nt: TGCGCCAGCAGCTCCCGGGACAGGAGGAACACCATATATTTT

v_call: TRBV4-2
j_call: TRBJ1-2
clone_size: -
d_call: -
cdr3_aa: CASSQAVGGAGYGYTF
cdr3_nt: TGTGCCAGCAGCCAAGCCGTCGGGGGGGCCGGGTATGGCTACACCTTC

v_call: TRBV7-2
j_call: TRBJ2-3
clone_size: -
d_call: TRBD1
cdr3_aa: CASSFRGTEPDTQYF
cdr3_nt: TGTGCCAGCAGCTTCAGGGGGACGGAACCAGATACGCAGTATTTT

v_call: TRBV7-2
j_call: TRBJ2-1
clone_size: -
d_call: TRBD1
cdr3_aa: CASSLAQGNNEQFF
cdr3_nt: TGTGCCAGCAGCTTAGCACAGGGGAACAATGAGCAGTTCTTC

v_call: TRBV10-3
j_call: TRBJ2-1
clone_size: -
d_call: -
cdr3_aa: CATREAAGGEQFF
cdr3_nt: TGTGCCACCAGAGAGGCGGCGGGTGGTGAGCAGTTCTTC

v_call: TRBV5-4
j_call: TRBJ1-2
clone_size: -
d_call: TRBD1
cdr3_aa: CASSLVGGTAYNYGYTF
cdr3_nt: TGTGCCAGCAGCTTGGTGGGAGGGACAGCCTACAACTATGGCTACACCTTC

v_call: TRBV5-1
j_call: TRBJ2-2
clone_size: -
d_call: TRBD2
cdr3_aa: CASSTQLAGGLDTGELFF
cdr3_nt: TGCGCCAGCAGCACCCAACTAGCGGGAGGTCTCGACACCGGGGAGCTGTTTTTT

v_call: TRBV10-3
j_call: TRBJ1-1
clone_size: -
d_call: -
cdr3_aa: CAITTRGNTEAFF
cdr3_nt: TGTGCCATCACCACTAGGGGAAACACTGAAGCTTTCTTT

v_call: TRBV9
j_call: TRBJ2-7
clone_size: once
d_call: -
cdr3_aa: CASSNPISGGPREQYF
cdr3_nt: TGTGCCAGCAGCAACCCAATTAGCGGAGGACCTAGAGAGCAGTACTTC

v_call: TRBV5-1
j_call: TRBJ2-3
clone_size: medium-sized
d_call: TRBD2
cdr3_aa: CASSPGTSGRVGPTDTQYF
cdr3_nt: TGCGCCAGCAGCCCCGGGACTAGCGGGAGGGTGGGCCCCACAGATACGCAGTATTTT

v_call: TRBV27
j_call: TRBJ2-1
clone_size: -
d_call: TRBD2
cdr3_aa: CASSLLAGTLNEQFF
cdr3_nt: TGTGCCAGCAGTTTACTAGCGGGCACTCTGAATGAGCAGTTCTTC

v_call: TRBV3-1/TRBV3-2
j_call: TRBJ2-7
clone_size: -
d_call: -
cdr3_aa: CACGEGYEQYF
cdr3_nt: TGTGCCTGTGGGGAAGGGTACGAGCAGTACTTC

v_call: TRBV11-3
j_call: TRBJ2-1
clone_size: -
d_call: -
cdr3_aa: CASSFDSYNEQFF
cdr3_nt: TGTGCCAGCAGCTTTGACTCCTACAATGAGCAGTTCTTC

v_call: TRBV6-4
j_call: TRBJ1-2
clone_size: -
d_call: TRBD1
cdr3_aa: CASSYNPTGNYGYTF
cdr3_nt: TGTGCCAGTTCCTACAACCCGACAGGGAACTATGGCTACACCTTC

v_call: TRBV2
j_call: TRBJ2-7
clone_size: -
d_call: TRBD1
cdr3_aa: CASSQLQGGRVF
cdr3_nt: TGTGCCAGCAGCCAATTACAGGGGGGCAGAGTCTTC

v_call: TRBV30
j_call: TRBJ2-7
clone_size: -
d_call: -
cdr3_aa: CAWTQGLGYEQYF
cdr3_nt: TGTGCCTGGACCCAGGGGCTTGGCTACGAGCAGTACTTC

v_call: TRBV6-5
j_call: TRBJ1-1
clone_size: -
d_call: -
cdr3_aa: CASRLTENTEAFF
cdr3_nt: TGTGCCAGCAGGCTGACAGAGAACACTGAAGCTTTCTTT

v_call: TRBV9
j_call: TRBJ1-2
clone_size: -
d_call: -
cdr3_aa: CASSVGNNYGYTF
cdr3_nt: TGTGCCAGCAGCGTAGGGAACAACTATGGCTACACCTTC